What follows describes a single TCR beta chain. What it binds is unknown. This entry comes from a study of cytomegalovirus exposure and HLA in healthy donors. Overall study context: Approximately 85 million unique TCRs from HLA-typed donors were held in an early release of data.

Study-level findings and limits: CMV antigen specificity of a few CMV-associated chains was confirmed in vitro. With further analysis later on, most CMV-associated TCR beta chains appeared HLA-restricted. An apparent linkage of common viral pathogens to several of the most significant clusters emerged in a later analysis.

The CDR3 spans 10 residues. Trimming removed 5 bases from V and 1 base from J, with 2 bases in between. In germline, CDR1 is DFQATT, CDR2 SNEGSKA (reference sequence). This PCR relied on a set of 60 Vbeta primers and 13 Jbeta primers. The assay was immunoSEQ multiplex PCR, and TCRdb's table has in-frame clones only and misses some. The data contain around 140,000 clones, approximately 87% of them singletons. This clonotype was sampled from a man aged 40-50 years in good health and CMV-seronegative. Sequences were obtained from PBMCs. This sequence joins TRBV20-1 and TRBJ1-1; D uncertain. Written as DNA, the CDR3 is TGCAGTGCTCGGAACACTGAAGCTTTCTTT. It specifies CSARNTEAFF.